This T cell receptor beta chain was captured by sequencing in a study of vaccination and CD4 T cells after COVID-19. Study in general: Post-COVID draws came a median around 100 days after diagnosis (range 35 to 161).

A word on this clonotype: Antigen unknown.

The Oncomine TCR Beta short-read assay was what sequenced the DNA obtained from cultured CD4+ T cells. TCRdb re-analysed the PCR reads in MiXCR, keeping a single row per CDR3 protein. The sample consists of about 5,600 distinct CDR3 sequences, about two fifths of them appearing once. Study-level results: From a median of about 20 to 40, SARS-CoV-2-reactive clonotypes increased, though not significantly.

This CDR3 has 13 amino acids. Trimming removed 4 bases from V and 2 bases from J, with 9 bases in between. Germline CDR1 is SGHNT and CDR2 is YYREEE (reference sequence). Treatment given: 10-day PBMC culture with coronavirus spike peptide pools or control peptides (ViraFEST assay). Expansion of antigen-specific T cells with peptide pools by ViraFEST preceded sequencing of TCRs. The V gene is TRBV5-4, the J gene TRBJ2-5, with D possibly being TRBD1 (6 bases). The TCR originated in a human donor who had recovered from COVID-19. The material sequenced was CD4+ T cells from blood, cultured in vitro. DNA for the CDR3: TGTGCCAGCAGCAGCGGACAGCAAGAGACCCAGTACTTC. Translated: CASSSGQQETQYF.